A selection of T cell receptor beta chains follows, all from one sample in a study of T cell responses to AZD1222 COVID-19 vaccine. The protocol was immunoSEQ multiplex PCR, while the TCRdb copy is restricted to in-frame clones and leaves out a portion. The repertoire consists of 100,000 to 110,000 clones, with approximately 87% occurring once and the leading ten covering 15%. The sequencing here drew on peripheral blood, taken on day 0 of AZD1222 vaccination. These receptor sequences come from an adult in good health. Each CDR3 is given with its conserved first and last residue. D genes are given only for firm matches. Expanded clones get a size class; other rows say once, few or many, or leave the size out.

j_call	d_call	clone_size	v_call	cdr3_nt	cdr3_aa
TRBJ2-7	NA	NA	TRBV2	TGTGCCAGCAGTTTATTGGACAGAACCTACGAGCAGTACTTC	CASSLLDRTYEQYF
TRBJ2-7	TRBD2	NA	TRBV5-4	TGTGCCAGCAGGGGTTCTAGCGGGGGGCTCCACGAGCAGTACTTC	CASRGSSGGLHEQYF
TRBJ2-1	TRBD2	medium-sized	TRBV20-1	TGCAGTGCTAGTTCATCTAGCGGGGGCAATGAGCAGTTCTTC	CSASSSSGGNEQFF
TRBJ1-2	TRBD1	NA	TRBV19	TGTGCCAGTCTGGGACAGGGCTTTTTATATGGCTACACCTTC	CASLGQGFLYGYTF
TRBJ1-1	TRBD1	few	TRBV7-3	TGTGCCAGCAGCTCGACAGGGGGGAACACTGAAGCTTTCTTT	CASSSTGGNTEAFF
TRBJ2-3	TRBD2	once	TRBV6-5	TGTGCCAGCAGACCTGGTGGGGGGGCAGATACGCAGTATTTT	CASRPGGGADTQYF
TRBJ2-3	TRBD2	NA	TRBV18	TGTGCCAGCTCACCAAAGGCTAGCGGGAGTGTAGATACGCAGTATTTT	CASSPKASGSVDTQYF
TRBJ1-1	NA	once	TRBV3-1/TRBV3-2	TGTGCCAGCAGCCAATTACATAACACTGAAGCTTTCTTT	CASSQLHNTEAFF
TRBJ2-7	NA	NA	TRBV19	TGTGCCAGTAGTATCCCCTCAGGTTACGAGCAGTACTTC	CASSIPSGYEQYF
TRBJ2-1	NA	NA	TRBV25-1	TGTGCCAGCAGTGGCAGCAGGTCCTACAATGAGCAGTTCTTC	CASSGSRSYNEQFF
TRBJ2-7	NA	NA	TRBV6-5	TGTGCCAGCAGCCGCGGGCCTTTCGGTGAGCAGTACTTC	CASSRGPFGEQYF
TRBJ2-3	TRBD2	NA	TRBV29-1	TGCAGCGGCGGACTAGCGGGGCACACAGATACGCAGTATTTT	CSGGLAGHTDTQYF
TRBJ1-2	NA	few	TRBV7-9	TGTGCCAGCAGCCGGGACACCGGGAACTATGGCTACACCTTC	CASSRDTGNYGYTF
TRBJ2-1	TRBD1	NA	TRBV7-2	TGTGCCAGCAGCTTGGACAGGGGGCCTCGGGAGCAGTTCTTC	CASSLDRGPREQFF
TRBJ2-3	NA	NA	TRBV29-1	TGCAGCGTTTGGAACAGCCCAGATACGCAGTATTTT	CSVWNSPDTQYF
TRBJ2-5	NA	NA	TRBV29-1	TGCAGCGATGCCCTTTCTAGAGGCCAAGAGACCCAGTACTTC	CSDALSRGQETQYF
TRBJ2-2	NA	NA	TRBV18	TGTGCCAGCTCACCGGGGAGGACCGGGGAGCTGTTTTTT	CASSPGRTGELFF
TRBJ2-7	TRBD2	NA	TRBV19	TGTGCCAGTAGTCCATCCCGGGGGGGTCCCTACGAGCAGTACTTC	CASSPSRGGPYEQYF
TRBJ2-5	NA	NA	TRBV19	TGTGCCAGCGCCCAAGGGGATCTACAAGAGACCCAGTACTTC	CASAQGDLQETQYF
TRBJ2-7	NA	NA	TRBV6-5	TGTGCCAGCAGTATCACAACTTCCTACGAGCAGTACTTC	CASSITTSYEQYF
TRBJ2-3	TRBD2	NA	TRBV19	TGTGCCAGTAGTATAGGAGGGAGGGCCATAGATACGCAGTATTTT	CASSIGGRAIDTQYF